The 20 T cell receptor beta chains presented below share a single source sample, sequenced in a study of shared clonotypes between healthy human individuals. The data were produced by immunoSEQ multiplex PCR, yet TCRdb's version contains in-frame clones alone and is incomplete. The table has a few million clones, just over 90% seen once; the top ten hold over 0.12%. Sequences were obtained from naive CD4+ T cells sorted from blood. Subset of the sample: CD45RA+ positively selected. These receptor sequences come from a man aged 18 to 30 in good health.

This clone was seen just once. The rearrangement links TRBV2 to TRBJ2-2; D gene ambiguous. The germline CDR1 and CDR2 sequences are SNHLY and FYNNEI. This CDR3 has 11 amino acids. V lost 5 bases and J 7 bases, leaving 5 bases between the germline ends. The CDR3 DNA follows: TGTGCCAGCAGTCCGGGCGGGGAGCTGTTTTTT. Translating it yields CASSPGGELFF.

J is TRBJ1-5 and V is TRBV7-2; the D is unclear. This CDR3 is 14 amino acids long. V lost 1 base, J lost 3 bases, and 7 bases lay in between. CDR1 is SGHTA, CDR2 FQGNSA, per germline. CDR3 region: CASSLVSFNQPQHF. The CDR3 DNA reads TGTGCCAGCAGCTTAGTGAGCTTCAATCAGCCCCAGCATTTT.

This clone has only one observation. The chain recombines TRBV16 with TRBJ1-5; D gene unclear. This CDR3 is 14 amino acids long. Germline loops: CDR1 KGHSY, CDR2 FQNENV. The ends were cut back, 3 bases at V and 6 bases at J, with 12 bases in the middle. CDR3 region: CASSHDTYGQPQHF. For the CDR3, the DNA is TGTGCCAGCAGCCATGACACGTACGGTCAGCCCCAGCATTTT.

DNA for the CDR3: TGTGCCAGCAGACGGGCCGGGACAGCCTACGAGCAGTACTTC. As protein: CASRRAGTAYEQYF. The V call is TRBV6-5, the J call TRBJ2-7; 7 positions match TRBD1. The CDR3 has 14 amino acids. V lost 6 bases to trimming and J lost 2 bases; unmatched junction nucleotides: 7. Germline V gives CDR1 MNHEY, CDR2 SVGAGI.

The chain has TRBV5-4 and TRBJ2-7, with D possibly being TRBD1 (5 bases). CDR3 length: 15 residues. V shed 3 bases and J shed 3 bases, with 16 bases lying between them. Germline V lookup: CDR1 SGHNT, CDR2 YYREEE (reference sequence). Here the CDR3 reads CASSSTQDGNYEQYF. DNA of the CDR3: TGTGCCAGCAGCTCTACACAGGACGGAAACTACGAGCAGTACTTC.

This clone was picked up one time. This chain joins TRBV7-3 and TRBJ2-7, with D perhaps TRBD1 (6 bases). Looked up from germline, CDR1 is SGHTA and CDR2 is FQGTGA. Between the trimmed V and J ends, which lost 3 bases and 2 bases, there was a span of 14 bases. This CDR3 has 15 residues. CDR3 amino acids: CASSFAGTSAYEQYF. CDR3 DNA: TGTGCCAGCAGCTTCGCCGGGACATCCGCCTACGAGCAGTACTTC.

With regard to this clone: The identical CDR3 is also encoded by other nucleotide sequences in the sample. The chain combines TRBV18 with TRBJ2-5; weak D call: TRBD2 (5 bases). CDR3 length equals 13 residues. Germline-derived CDR1 and CDR2 are KGHSH and LQKENI. The germline V and J ends were trimmed by 3 bases and 1 base, with 6 bases remaining between them. Here the CDR3 DNA reads TGTGCCAGCTCACCGGGGAGCCAAGAGACCCAGTACTTC. Amino acid sequence: CASSPGSQETQYF.

The count of this clone is one. V gene TRBV11-2 combines with J gene TRBJ2-3; D might be TRBD1 (5 bases). Trimming removed 5 bases at V and 4 bases at J, with 13 bases between. Looked up from germline, CDR1 is SGHAT and CDR2 is FQNNGV. The CDR3 contains 14 residues. CDR3 sequence: CASSPQQGADTQYF. The CDR3 DNA reads TGTGCCAGCAGCCCCCAGCAGGGTGCAGATACGCAGTATTTT.

V gene TRBV19 combines with J gene TRBJ2-5, with 9 bases fitting TRBD1. Germline V gene data show CDR1 as LNHDA and CDR2 as SQIVND (reference sequence). This CDR3 is 15 amino acids long. Trimming took 6 bases from V and 4 from J; bases not matched to a gene: 9. The DNA for the CDR3 is TGTGCCAGTAGCTCGGGACAGGGTTATCTAGAGACCCAGTACTTC. Translated, it gives CASSSGQGYLETQYF.

This chain's CDR3 is CASSLDLAGEDTQYF. CDR3 nucleotide sequence: TGCGCCAGCAGCTTGGATCTAGCGGGAGAGGATACGCAGTATTTT. The chain has TRBV5-1 and TRBJ2-3; TRBD2 matches 10 bases. CDR1 and CDR2 (germline): SGHRS, YFSETQ. The trim removed 0 bases at V and 6 bases at J, leaving 4 bases unmatched. The CDR3 runs 15 residues.

The chain has TRBV4-3 and TRBJ1-6; D is undetermined. CDR3 length: 12 residues. V was cut by 1 base and J by 13 bases, with 8 bases left in between. Looked up from germline, CDR1 is LGHNA and CDR2 is YSLEER. The CDR3 DNA follows: TGCGCCAGCAGCCAAGGGGCCGGGCCCCTCCACTTT. Translation: CASSQGAGPLHF.

J is TRBJ2-5 and V is TRBV5-1, with D perhaps being TRBD1 or TRBD2 (5 bases each). This CDR3 is built from 14 residues. V was cut by 4 bases and J by 1 base, with 11 bases left in between. Germline V gives CDR1 SGHRS, CDR2 YFSETQ. The CDR3 DNA is TGCGCCAGCAGCAACGGGGACGCCCAAGAGACCCAGTACTTC. It codes for CASSNGDAQETQYF.

The V and J genes are TRBV27 and TRBJ2-4; D might be TRBD1 or TRBD2, each matching 6 bases. V lost 0 bases, J lost 7 bases, and 16 bases lay in between. CDR1 is MNHEY and CDR2 is SMNVEV in the germline V gene (reference sequence). The CDR3 covers 16 residues. The CDR3 spells CASSLSGGHSSNIQYF. As DNA, the CDR3 is TGTGCCAGCAGTTTATCGGGGGGACACAGTTCGAACATTCAGTACTTC.

This sequence joins TRBV30 and TRBJ2-1; TRBD2 agrees at 11 bases. CDR3 size: 14 residues. CDR1 is GTSNPN, CDR2 SVGIG, per germline (reference sequence). Unmatched junction bases numbered 7, after V lost 3 bases and J lost 9 bases. The CDR3 DNA reads as TGTGCCTGGAGGGTACTAGCGGGAGTAGGTGAGCAGTTCTTC. This encodes CAWRVLAGVGEQFF.

The chain joins TRBV5-5 to TRBJ2-1, with 8 bases aligning to TRBD2. V gave up 6 bases and J gave up 0 bases; unmatched junction bases: 8. The germline V gene encodes CDR1 SGHKS and CDR2 YYEKEE (reference sequence). The CDR3 length is 16 residues. The DNA of the CDR3 is TGTGCCAGCACGGAGTCCGGGACTAGCTCCTACAATGAGCAGTTCTTC. Protein: CASTESGTSSYNEQFF.

The J gene is TRBJ2-7, the V gene TRBV16; D gene unclear. CDR1 KGHSY and CDR2 FQNENV come from the germline V gene. The germline V and J ends were trimmed by 2 bases and 5 bases, with 10 bases remaining between them. This CDR3 region has 13 residues. The DNA for the CDR3 is TGTGCCAGCAGCCAAGGGTTGTCTAACGAGCAGTACTTC. The encoded protein is CASSQGLSNEQYF.

A word on this clone: The sample carries other DNA sequences with the same CDR3. The CDR3 DNA follows: TGCGCCAGCAGCTTGGAAGGCTCTGGGGCCAACGTCCTGACTTTC. It yields the protein CASSLEGSGANVLTF. The gene calls are TRBV5-1 and TRBJ2-6; unclear D gene. Germline V CDR1 and CDR2: SGHRS, YFSETQ. V was trimmed by 0 bases and J by 0 bases, leaving 4 bases between them. The CDR3 runs to 15 residues.

This chain links TRBV29-1 with TRBJ1-1; perhaps TRBD1 as D (5 bases). Trimming removed 6 bases at V and 0 bases at J, with 17 bases between. CDR1 is SQVTM, CDR2 ANQGSEA, per germline. CDR3 length equals 15 residues. The CDR3 protein is CSVARGSYMNTEAFF. The CDR3 DNA reads TGCAGCGTCGCGAGGGGCAGTTATATGAACACTGAAGCTTTCTTT.

The chain recombines TRBV5-1 with TRBJ2-1, with a weak D call TRBD2 (6 bases). The CDR3 is 15 amino acids. V dropped 4 bases and J dropped 6 bases, with 17 bases sitting between them. Germline assignment: CDR1 SGHRS and CDR2 YFSETQ. The DNA of the CDR3 is TGCGCCAGCAGCCCAACCACCGGACTATTCAATGAGCAGTTCTTC. This codes for CASSPTTGLFNEQFF.

Notes on this clone: At one end the junction does not follow the germline gene, possibly because of a read error. This chain joins TRBV19 and TRBJ2-2; the match to TRBD2 covers 8 bases. The germline CDR1 and CDR2 sequences are LNHDA and SQIVND (reference sequence). CDR3 length: 12 amino acids. CDR3 DNA sequence: TGTGCCAGTAGTATAGGGAGCGGGGGGCTGTTTTTT. Translation: CASSIGSGGLFF.